One sample yielded the 26 T cell receptor delta chains listed below, sequenced in a study of gamma-delta T cells after stem cell transplantation. TCRdb reprocessed the RT-PCR reads through CATT. The profile shows under 1,500 delta-chain clones, 2% to 3% of them singletons. Sequenced: gamma-delta T cells. These receptors were obtained from a human donor. It is not recorded whose cells these are; they may come from a transplant donor.

This clone qualifies as medium-sized. A much larger clonotype is one base distant, so this may be a read error. The chain combines TRDV2 with TRDJ1; 12 bases are a match to TRDD3. The CDR3 covers 18 residues. The V and J ends lost 2 bases and 0 bases, in that order; junction bases with no gene match: 9. The germline CDR1 and CDR2 sequences are GEAIGNYY and EKD. The CDR3 bases are TGTGCCTGTGACAATGTACTGGGGGATACTAAGGACACCGATAAACTCATCTTT. Its protein product is CACDNVLGDTKDTDKLIF.

In this sample, this clone turned up a few times. The likely explanation is a read error, given a far larger clone one base away. The chain recombines TRDV2 with TRDJ1; 8 nucleotides line up with TRDD3. The germline V gene encodes CDR1 GEAIGNYY and CDR2 EKD. With 0 bases clipped from V and 3 bases from J, the junction kept 8 bases outside the gene matches. CDR3 length: 16 residues. The CDR3 nucleotides read TGTGCCTGTGACACCGCTGGGGGAACAATCTCCGATAAACTCATCTTT. Translating gives CACDTAGGTISDKLIF.

There are a few counts of this clone. TCRdb assigns this DNA the protein of a much larger clone, which departs from its translation at residue 2; this likely reflects a read error, and the protein shown comes from translating the DNA. The CDR3: CSCDEIILGDTVADKLIF. The DNA of the CDR3 is TGTTCCTGTGACGAGATAATACTGGGGGATACGGTAGCCGATAAACTCATCTTT. The rearrangement uses TRDV2 and TRDJ1, with 13 bases matching TRDD3. CDR1 GEAIGNYY and CDR2 EKD come from the germline V gene. CDR3 length: 18 residues.

Within the sample, this clone is medium-sized (0.01 to 0.1%). A far larger clone lies a single base away; this is likely a read error. The gene calls are TRDV2 and TRDJ1, with D tentatively TRDD3 (6 bases). V shed 3 bases and J shed 1 base, with 20 bases lying between them. The CDR3 is 17 residues long. CDR1 and CDR2 from the germline V gene are GEAIGNYY and EKD. The CDR3 nucleotides are TGTGCCTGTGACTTCGTGGGGGCTTCGGCAATCACCGATAAACTCATCTTT. Amino acids: CACDFVGASAITDKLIF.

The chain recombines TRDV2 with TRDJ1, with 12 bases identical to TRDD3. J gave up 1 base and V 3 bases, and 14 bases lay outside the gene matches. The germline V gene has CDR1 GEAIGNYY and CDR2 EKD. This CDR3 has 19 amino acids. The CDR3 reads CACDALLGDTGGSTDKLIF. The CDR3 DNA is TGTGCCTGTGACGCCTTACTGGGGGATACCGGGGGGTCCACCGATAAACTCATCTTT.

Note on this clone: Since a far larger clone is one base different, this is likely a read error. Other DNA sequences from this sample encode an identical CDR3 as well. The chain joins TRDV2 to TRDJ1, with 7 bases identical to TRDD3. The V segment lost 0 bases and the J segment 6 bases; nucleotides outside the gene matches: 24. The CDR3 consists of 20 residues. Germline lookup yields CDR1 GEAIGNYY and CDR2 EKD. CDR3 protein: CACDTLTPQDFEGDRYKLIF. CDR3 in DNA: TGTGCCTGTGACACCCTAACCCCTCAAGACTTTGAGGGGGATCGTTATAAACTCATCTTT.

About this clone: TCRdb lists the protein of a much larger clone for this DNA, which differs at residue 5, so this is likely a read error; the protein given here is translated from the DNA itself. The chain employs TRDV2 and TRDJ4, with TRDD3 matching 11 bases. This CDR3 has 19 residues. The ends lost 3 bases at V and 4 bases at J; junction bases unmatched: 21. The germline CDR1 and CDR2 sequences are GEAIGNYY and EKD. CDR3 coding DNA: TGTGCCTGTGACGTAATCAATCTACTGGGGGATAAAGGCAGACAACCCCTGATCTTT. Translated, it gives CACDVINLLGDKGRQPLIF.

By share, this clone counts as medium-sized. This likely reflects a read error, since a far larger clone is one base away. This sequence joins TRDV2 and TRDJ1; 7 bases match TRDD3. The germline gives CDR1 GEAIGNYY, CDR2 EKD. The CDR3 is 16 amino acids. The ends lost 0 bases at V and 3 bases at J; junction bases unmatched: 9. The CDR3 region is CACDTVGGTIPDKLIF. DNA for the CDR3: TGTGCCTGTGACACCGTTGGGGGAACAATCCCCGATAAACTCATCTTT.

By proportion, this clone is large. In the same sample, other DNA sequences code for this CDR3. V and J are TRDV2 and TRDJ1; D remains unclear. This CDR3 contains 22 residues. V lost 0 bases, J lost 0 bases, and 31 bases lay in between. From germline, CDR1 is GEAIGNYY and CDR2 EKD. CDR3 loop: CACDTVLSRSAGPQGYTDKLIF. The DNA of the CDR3 is TGTGCCTGTGACACCGTTCTCAGCAGATCGGCTGGTCCTCAGGGGTACACCGATAAACTCATCTTT.

Turning to this clone: TCRdb lists the protein of a much larger clone for this DNA, which differs at residue 8, so this is likely a read error; the protein given here is translated from the DNA itself. The chain couples TRDV2 to TRDJ1; D is possibly TRDD3 (5 bases). Trimming stripped 0 bases from V and 10 bases from J, with 26 bases between. Per the germline V gene, CDR1 is GEAIGNYY and CDR2 is EKD. CDR3 size: 17 residues. The CDR3 sequence: CACDTVGEGSPAGLLIF. CDR3 in DNA: TGTGCCTGTGACACCGTCGGTGAGGGATCGCCCGCGGGGTTACTCATCTTT.

With respect to this clone: Translating this DNA gives a protein that differs at residue 8 from the TCRdb one, which belongs to a much larger clone; a read error is likely, and the protein shown is this translation. The rearrangement uses TRDV2 and TRDJ3, with a weak D call TRDD3 (5 bases). The CDR3 is 19 amino acids. The V end lost 0 bases, the J end lost 3 bases, and 17 bases lay between the germline ends. Per the germline V gene, CDR1 is GEAIGNYY and CDR2 is EKD. In nucleotides, the CDR3 is TGTGCCTGTGACACCGCTGGGAGATACCCGGACTGGGACACCCGACAGATGTTTTTC. Translation gives CACDTAGRYPDWDTRQMFF.

This clone appeared a few times. Translating this DNA gives a protein that differs at residue 12 from the TCRdb one, which belongs to a much larger clone; a read error is likely, and the protein shown is this translation. This chain links TRDV2 with TRDJ1; 12 positions agree with TRDD3. The CDR3 is 19 residues long. The ends lost 3 bases at V and 1 base at J; junction bases unmatched: 14. Germline V gene data show CDR1 as GEAIGNYY and CDR2 as EKD. The CDR3 sequence is CACDSLLGDTRESTDKLIF. The CDR3 DNA reads as TGTGCCTGTGACTCTCTACTGGGGGATACCAGGGAGTCCACCGATAAACTCATCTTT.

By share, this clone counts as medium-sized. A read error is likely here: a far larger clone is one base away. Other DNA sequences in the same sample also yield this CDR3. The DNA of the CDR3 is TGTGCCTGTGACTCTCTACTGGGGGATACCAGGGGGTCCACCGATAAGCTCATCTTT. Translated: CACDSLLGDTRGSTDKLIF. The chain uses TRDV2 and TRDJ1; 12 bases map to TRDD3. The CDR3 consists of 19 residues. Germline V CDR1 and CDR2: GEAIGNYY, EKD.

This clone appeared a few times. The protein given by TCRdb reflects a much larger clone and differs at residue 3 from this DNA's translation, likely from a read error; the protein shown is the DNA's translation. V gene TRDV2 combines with J gene TRDJ2, with D maybe TRDD2 (5 bases). Germline V gene lookup returns CDR1 GEAIGNYY and CDR2 EKD. This CDR3 has 17 residues. The CDR3 reads CARDRLTSKSLTAQLFF. CDR3 sequence (DNA): TGTGCCCGTGATCGCCTGACTTCCAAATCTTTGACAGCACAACTCTTCTTT.

This clone was detected a few times. TCRdb pairs this DNA with a much larger clone's protein that differs at residue 4, likely a read error; the protein shown was translated from the DNA. The chain recombines TRDV2 with TRDJ1; D is unclear. The CDR3 spans 15 residues. V lost 6 bases and J 1 base, leaving 17 bases between the germline ends. Germline CDR1 reads GEAIGNYY; CDR2 reads EKD. CDR3 nucleotide sequence: TGTGCCTGTAACGAAGTTTTACCCTCCACCGATAAACTCATCTTT. As protein: CACNEVLPSTDKLIF.

For this clone: A far larger clone is off by one base, so a read error is likely. The chain employs TRDV2 and TRDJ2; TRDD3 aligns across 13 bases. The germline V gene encodes CDR1 GEAIGNYY and CDR2 EKD. The CDR3 totals 23 residues. The CDR3 is CARDTLPTYAKLGDTLGTAQLFF. In DNA, the CDR3 is TGTGCCCGTGACACACTTCCTACGTACGCTAAACTGGGGGATACGCTAGGGACAGCACAACTCTTCTTT.

To note about this clone: This likely traces to a read error, being one base from a far larger clone. Additional DNA sequences in this sample encode the identical CDR3. The rearrangement links TRDV2 to TRDJ4; 7 nucleotides match TRDD3. Germline loops: CDR1 GEAIGNYY, CDR2 EKD. The CDR3 covers 16 residues. This CDR3 reads CACDTLVGDETRPLIF. The CDR3 DNA reads as TGTGCTTGTGACACGCTGGTGGGGGACGAAACCAGACCCCTGATCTTT.

A word on this clone: TCRdb lists the protein of a much larger clone for this DNA, which differs at residue 6, so this is likely a read error; the protein given here is translated from the DNA itself. V is TRDV2 and J is TRDJ1, with TRDD3 identical over 12 bases. The germline V gene has CDR1 GEAIGNYY and CDR2 EKD. Unmatched junction bases numbered 12, after V lost 0 bases and J lost 2 bases. The CDR3 has 19 residues. The CDR3 protein is CACDTLGLGDTRRTDKLIF. The CDR3 DNA reads as TGTGCCTGTGACACCCTGGGGCTGGGGGATACGCGTCGTACCGATAAACTCATCTTT.

Regarding this clone: The protein that TCRdb holds for this DNA derives from a much larger clone and differs from the translated DNA at residue 15, which likely indicates a read error; the protein shown here is translated from the DNA. The genes are TRDV2 and TRDJ1; 11 bases are a match to TRDD3. The CDR3 has 17 residues. The germline V gene encodes CDR1 GEAIGNYY and CDR2 EKD. CDR3: CACDALGDTVGTDKPIF. CDR3 DNA sequence: TGTGCCTGTGACGCATTGGGGGATACGGTCGGCACCGATAAACCCATCTTT.

The V gene is TRDV2, the J gene TRDJ1; TRDD3 matches 10 bases. Germline V gene sequence: CDR1 GEAIGNYY, CDR2 EKD. Trimming cost V 3 bases and J 2 bases; bases outside gene matches: 2. CDR3 size: 14 residues. In DNA form, the CDR3 reads TGTGCCTGTGACCTACTGGGGGATACCGATAAACTCATCTTT. Its protein is CACDLLGDTDKLIF.

As concerns this clone: A far more abundant clone sits one base away, making this likely a read error. This sample includes further DNA sequences coding for the same CDR3. The chain recombines TRDV2 with TRDJ2, with TRDD3 matching over 11 bases. V lost 1 base and J lost 0; bases outside the gene matches: 12. The CDR3 runs to 20 residues. Looked up from germline, CDR1 is GEAIGNYY and CDR2 is EKD. The CDR3 protein is CACDTYGLGDTQALTAQLFF. The DNA of the CDR3 is TGTGCCTGTGACACGTACGGGCTGGGGGATACCCAGGCTTTGACAGCACAACTCTTCTTT.

This clone was counted a few times. TCRdb shows a much larger clone's protein in place of this DNA's translation, and the two differ at residue 4, likely through a read error; the protein shown is translated from the DNA. This chain connects TRDV2 to TRDJ1; 11 nucleotides match TRDD3. V dropped 5 bases and J dropped 1; count of bases not matched to a gene: 11. Germline V gives CDR1 GEAIGNYY, CDR2 EKD. The CDR3 extends over 17 amino acids. The CDR3, as DNA: TGTGCCTGTGGCGCATTGGGGGATACGGTCGGCACCGATAAACTCATCTTT. Protein product: CACGALGDTVGTDKLIF.

This clone is deemed hyperexpanded. This sample includes further DNA sequences coding for the same CDR3. This chain joins TRDV2 and TRDJ1, with D hard to call. The CDR3 totals 15 residues. The V and J ends lost 4 bases and 1 base respectively, with 15 bases between them. Germline-derived CDR1 and CDR2 are GEAIGNYY and EKD. CDR3 in DNA: TGTGCCTGTGAGTTACTGCCGGGCGGCACCGATAAACTCATCTTT. It codes for CACELLPGGTDKLIF.

In its sample, this clone is medium-sized. A much more abundant neighbour one base away suggests this may be a read error. The J gene is TRDJ1, the V gene TRDV2; perhaps TRDD3 as D (6 bases). Per germline, CDR1 GEAIGNYY and CDR2 EKD. The CDR3 extends over 17 amino acids. The ends were cut back, 0 bases at V and 0 bases at J, with 16 bases in the middle. This CDR3 reads CACDTVGGPTYTDKLIF. CDR3 nucleotides: TGTGCCTGTGACACCGTCGGGGGACCTACGTACACCGATAAACTCATCTTT.

Remarks on this clone: TCRdb's protein for this DNA is that of a much larger clone and differs from the translation at residue 14, likely a read error; the protein shown is the DNA translation. CDR3 in amino acids: CACDTVDGGYHTDRLIF. The CDR3 DNA sequence: TGTGCCTGTGACACCGTTGATGGGGGATATCACACCGATAGACTCATCTTT. V and J are TRDV2 and TRDJ1, with TRDD3 matching 9 bases. Germline V gene data show CDR1 as GEAIGNYY and CDR2 as EKD. CDR3 length: 17 amino acids.

With respect to this clone: The translation of this DNA and the TCRdb protein of a much larger clone differ at residue 17, probably owing to a read error; the protein shown here is translated from the DNA. DNA for the CDR3: TGTGCCTGTGACTCTCTACTGGGGGATACCAGGGGGTCCACCGATAAACGCATCTTT. It codes for CACDSLLGDTRGSTDKRIF. The gene calls are TRDV2 and TRDJ1, with TRDD3 matching over 12 bases. The CDR3 has 19 amino acids. Looked up from germline, CDR1 is GEAIGNYY and CDR2 is EKD.